A selection of T cell receptor beta chains follows, all from one sample in a study of beta chain features in type 1 diabetes. The assay was immunoSEQ multiplex PCR, and TCRdb's table has in-frame clones only and misses some. The table includes some 150,000 clones, just over 9% detected once. Source material: central memory CD4+ T cells from blood. Receptors were obtained from a young man in good health. The CDR3 runs from the conserved cysteine through the conserved F or W. The D gene is left open where the match is weak. Where a row states a size, it is once, few, many or the class of an expanded clone; other rows omit it.

D gene | clone size | J gene | V gene | CDR3 DNA | CDR3 protein
TRBD2 | few | TRBJ2-7 | TRBV5-1 | TGCGCCAGCGCTAGCGGGGGGCCGGGCGAGCAGTACTTC | CASASGGPGEQYF
- | - | TRBJ1-2 | TRBV4-3 | TGCGCCAGCAGCCAAGTAAACAGGAAAAACTATGGCTACACCTTC | CASSQVNRKNYGYTF
TRBD1 | - | TRBJ1-1 | TRBV11-2 | TGTGCCAGCAGCTGGGACAGGGGCTACACTGAAGCTTTCTTT | CASSWDRGYTEAFF
TRBD1 | - | TRBJ1-2 | TRBV10-2 | TGCGCCAGCACCTCACTCGGCCTGACAGGGGACTATGGCTACACCTTC | CASTSLGLTGDYGYTF
TRBD1 | many | TRBJ2-6 | TRBV4-2 | TGTGCCAGCAGCCAAGTAGCCGGACAGGGGGCTTCTGGGGCCAACGTCCTGACTTTC | CASSQVAGQGASGANVLTF
TRBD1 | few | TRBJ1-2 | TRBV10-3 | TGTGCCATCAGCCCCGACAGGGACCATGGCTACACCTTC | CAISPDRDHGYTF
TRBD2 | few | TRBJ2-7 | TRBV6-6 | TGTGCCAGCAGTCCCCGGGGGGGACTCGAGCAGTACTTC | CASSPRGGLEQYF
- | - | TRBJ2-1 | TRBV25-1 | TGTGCCAGCAGTGACCCCCAAGCGTACAATGAGCAGTTCTTC | CASSDPQAYNEQFF
TRBD2 | - | TRBJ2-3 | TRBV9 | TGTGCCAGCAGCCCCGGAGCGGGGGGGCCGGGAGATACGCAGTATTTT | CASSPGAGGPGDTQYF
TRBD2 | - | TRBJ2-5 | TRBV5-1 | TGCGCCAGCAGCTTGGGCCTGGCGGGGGGGCAAGAGACCCAGTACTTC | CASSLGLAGGQETQYF
- | once | TRBJ1-2 | TRBV28 | TGTGCCAGCAGCAAACCCGGACAGATTAACTATGGCTACACCTTC | CASSKPGQINYGYTF
TRBD1 | - | TRBJ1-6 | TRBV14 | TGTGCCAGCAGCCTACTCCGGGACAGGGGGTCGCCCCTCCACTTT | CASSLLRDRGSPLHF
- | few | TRBJ2-5 | TRBV6-4 | TGTGCCAGCAGTGACTCGACGGGGACCCAGTACTTC | CASSDSTGTQYF
- | few | TRBJ1-5 | TRBV6-5 | TGTGCCAGCAGTCCTGGCGGAGTTCAGCCCCAGCATTTT | CASSPGGVQPQHF
TRBD2 | - | TRBJ2-2 | TRBV9 | TGTGCCAGCAGCGTAGGCGGGGGGCAGAACACCGGGGAGCTGTTTTTT | CASSVGGGQNTGELFF
- | - | TRBJ2-4 | TRBV28 | TGTGCCAGCAGTCCCCAGGCGCGGGGGCTCTCATACATTCAGTACTTC | CASSPQARGLSYIQYF
TRBD2 | few | TRBJ2-1 | TRBV7-8 | TGTGCCAGCAGCTCCCAAGACTGGGGGGGTAGGCAGTTCTTC | CASSSQDWGGRQFF
TRBD2 | - | TRBJ2-2 | TRBV2 | TGTGCCAGCGGTCGCGGGGGGACCGGGGAGCTGTTTTTT | CASGRGGTGELFF
TRBD2 | few | TRBJ2-5 | TRBV6-6 | TGTGCCAGCAGTCAGACTAGCGGGGGGCCGTTAGAGACCCAGTACTTC | CASSQTSGGPLETQYF
TRBD1 | few | TRBJ2-2 | TRBV11-2 | TGTGCCAGCAGAGAGCGGACAGGACGAGCCGGGGAGCTGTTTTTT | CASRERTGRAGELFF
- | few | TRBJ2-1 | TRBV25-1 | TGTGCCAGCAGTGAATGGGAGGTCAATGAGCAGTTCTTC | CASSEWEVNEQFF
- | - | TRBJ1-1 | TRBV25-1 | TGTGCCAGCAGTAGCACAGGCCTTGTCACTGAAGCTTTCTTT | CASSSTGLVTEAFF
TRBD2 | - | TRBJ2-1 | TRBV5-1 | TGCGCCAGCAGCGGAACCCTAGCGGGGGGGTACAATGAGCAGTTCTTC | CASSGTLAGGYNEQFF
- | many | TRBJ2-7 | TRBV27 | TGTGCCAGCAGTGAGTCACTACACGGGGGCTACGAGCAGTACTTC | CASSESLHGGYEQYF
TRBD2 | few | TRBJ2-1 | TRBV5-1 | TGCGCCAGCACCATCCTGGGAGGGGCGGATGAGCAGTTCTTC | CASTILGGADEQFF
- | - | TRBJ2-2 | TRBV7-2 | TGTGCCAGCAGCTTAGTCGCAGGGATCACCGGGGAGCTGTTTTTT | CASSLVAGITGELFF
TRBD1 | - | TRBJ1-3 | TRBV7-6 | TGTGCCAGCAACCAACAGGGGCCCGGAAACACCATATATTTT | CASNQQGPGNTIYF
- | - | TRBJ1-3 | TRBV6-5 | TGTGCCAGCAGTTACACTATCAGCTCTGGAAACACCATATATTTT | CASSYTISSGNTIYF
- | - | TRBJ2-7 | TRBV18 | TGTGCCAGCTCACCCTGGGGGCAGGAGTACGAGCAGTACTTC | CASSPWGQEYEQYF
TRBD2 | - | TRBJ2-7 | TRBV5-4 | TGTGCCAGCAGCCCCAGGACTAGCGGGGGATACGAGCAGTACTTC | CASSPRTSGGYEQYF
- | few | TRBJ2-2 | TRBV6-1 | TGTGCCAGCAGGCCGGGACTCACAGCCGGGGAGCTGTTTTTT | CASRPGLTAGELFF
TRBD1 | - | TRBJ2-5 | TRBV2 | TGTGCCAGCAGTGGACAGGGGGCGGAGACCCAGTACTTC | CASSGQGAETQYF
TRBD1 | - | TRBJ1-1 | TRBV29-1 | TGCAGCGTTGTCCCGGACAGGGGACGAGAAGCTTTCTTT | CSVVPDRGREAFF
TRBD2 | few | TRBJ2-3 | TRBV10-2 | TGCGCCAGCAGTGGGGGACTAGCCGAAGGAGATACGCAGTATTTT | CASSGGLAEGDTQYF
TRBD1 | - | TRBJ1-5 | TRBV30 | TGTGCCTGGAGAGGGGGACAGGGAATTAATCAGCCCCAGCATTTT | CAWRGGQGINQPQHF
TRBD1 | - | TRBJ2-7 | TRBV19 | TGTGCCAGTAGGTTACAGGGGTCGAAAGACGAGCAGTACTTC | CASRLQGSKDEQYF
- | few | TRBJ2-5 | TRBV19 | TGTGCCAGTAGTATAGATCAGAGGGAGACCCAGTACTTC | CASSIDQRETQYF
TRBD2 | few | TRBJ2-5 | TRBV27 | TGTGCCAGCAGTTTCGGGCGGGAGATGGAGACCCAGTACTTC | CASSFGREMETQYF
- | few | TRBJ2-3 | TRBV4-1 | TGCGCCAGCAGCAAGGGGGGGGCCGGTGGAGATACGCAGTATTTT | CASSKGGAGGDTQYF
- | - | TRBJ2-1 | TRBV30 | TGTGCCTGCGCTCTTGGCGCGGTCAATGAGCAGTTCTTC | CACALGAVNEQFF
TRBD1 | - | TRBJ2-7 | TRBV6-1 | TGTGCCAGCAGTGAGACAGGGCCCTACGAGCAGTACTTC | CASSETGPYEQYF
- | few | TRBJ2-5 | TRBV5-4 | TGTGCCAGCAGCCCAGGACAGGCGGGATTACGGGAGACCCAGTACTTC | CASSPGQAGLRETQYF
TRBD1 | few | TRBJ2-1 | TRBV7-9 | TGTGCCAGCAGCTTACCGTACCGGGACAGCCCCTACAATGAGCAGTTCTTC | CASSLPYRDSPYNEQFF
TRBD1 | - | TRBJ1-3 | TRBV11-2 | TGTGCCAGCAGCCACCGGACAGGTTCTGGAAACACCATATATTTT | CASSHRTGSGNTIYF
- | few | TRBJ2-5 | TRBV28 | TGTGCCAGCAGTTTATTCCGCGGCGCGGGTTTGGAGACCCAGTACTTC | CASSLFRGAGLETQYF
- | few | TRBJ2-3 | TRBV27 | TGTGCCAGCAGTCAAAGCACAGATACGCAGTATTTT | CASSQSTDTQYF
TRBD2 | few | TRBJ2-7 | TRBV7-2 | TGTGCCAGCAGCTTAGCTCGGACTAGTTCCTACGAGCAGTACTTC | CASSLARTSSYEQYF
- | few | TRBJ2-2 | TRBV30 | TGTGCCTGGAGGGGCGGGTTCGCGAACACCGGGGAGCTGTTTTTT | CAWRGGFANTGELFF
TRBD1 | - | TRBJ2-1 | TRBV19 | TGTGCCAGTAGTGCGGGACAGGGGTTGAATGAGCAGTTCTTC | CASSAGQGLNEQFF
TRBD1 | - | TRBJ2-1 | TRBV7-8 | TGTGCCAGCAGCTCCACAGGGGGCACCTACAATGAGCAGTTCTTC | CASSSTGGTYNEQFF
TRBD1 | - | TRBJ1-2 | TRBV5-6 | TGTGCCAGCAGCCGCGGACAGGGGGCTCGGGGCTACACCTTC | CASSRGQGARGYTF
TRBD1 | - | TRBJ1-5 | TRBV19 | TGTGCCAGTAGTCAGACAGGGGGCGGGCAGCCCCAGCATTTT | CASSQTGGGQPQHF
- | few | TRBJ2-3 | TRBV7-2 | TGTGCCAGCAGCTTACGCCCCCTACTAGATACGCAGTATTTT | CASSLRPLLDTQYF